This TCR beta chain was documented in a study of Ad26.COV2.S vaccination and SARS-CoV-2 variants. At the level of the study: Participants got Ad26.COV2.S intramuscularly, once or twice 56 days apart.

The treatment was: 15 to 20 received Ad26.COV2.S at low or high dose, single or two shots; about 5 received placebo; per-sample allocation not given. Material that was analyzed had been drawn on day 63 after the first vaccine or placebo injection. The table came from immunoSEQ multiplex PCR; TCRdb's copy has only in-frame clones and leaves some out. The top ten clones hold about 2.7% of a sample with 450,000 to 550,000 clones, 80% to 90% of them seen once. Notes on the study in general: Participants in the vaccine arm had higher spike-specific TCR breadth; placebo recipients had lower.

The CDR3 is 13 residues long. Germline lookup yields CDR1 MDHEN and CDR2 SYDVKM. V lost 8 bases to trimming and J lost 4 bases, with 12 bases between them. With regard to this clone: The antigen remains undetermined.

The chain uses TRBV28 and TRBJ1-3; weak D call: TRBD1 (5 bases). The sequenced sample was peripheral blood, obtained in a trial of Ad26.COV2.S vaccine versus placebo. The sequence came from a person between 18 and 60 years old who received the Ad26.COV2.S COVID-19 vaccine or a placebo. The chain's CDR3 is CASRRGSGNTIYF. DNA for the CDR3: TGTGCCAGCCGGAGGGGCTCAGGAAACACCATATATTTT.